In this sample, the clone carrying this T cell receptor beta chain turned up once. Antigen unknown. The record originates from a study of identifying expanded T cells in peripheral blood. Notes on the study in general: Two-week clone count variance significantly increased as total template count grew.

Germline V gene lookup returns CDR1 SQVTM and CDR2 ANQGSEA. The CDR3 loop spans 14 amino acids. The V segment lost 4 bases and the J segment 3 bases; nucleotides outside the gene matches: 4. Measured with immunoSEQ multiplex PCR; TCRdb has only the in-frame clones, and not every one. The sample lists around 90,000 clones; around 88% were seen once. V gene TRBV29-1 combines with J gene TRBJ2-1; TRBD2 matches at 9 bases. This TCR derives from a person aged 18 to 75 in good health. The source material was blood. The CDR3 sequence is CSVALAGDYNEQFF. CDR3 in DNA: TGCAGCGTTGCGTTAGCGGGGGACTACAATGAGCAGTTCTTC.